Following are 21 T cell receptor beta chains from one sample sequenced in a study of T-cell memory formation after mild COVID-19. TCRdb redid the calling of the 5' RACE reads with MiXCR, one entry per CDR3 protein. The repertoire holds roughly 410,000 distinct CDR3 sequences, approximately 24% seen once, with 7.5% to 10% in the top ten. The material sequenced was PBMCs or a T cell subset sorted from them (not recorded which). These receptors all stem from an adult woman who had mild COVID-19 (a few samples of this study predate the infection). Cell type and time point are not known.

This clonotype was counted between two and nine times. The chain combines TRBV29-1 with TRBJ2-1; D gene uncertain. The CDR3 has 11 amino acids. CDR1 is SQVTM and CDR2 is ANQGSEA in the germline V gene. The V end was cut by 6 bases, the J end by 2 bases, with 5 bases between. CDR3 sequence (DNA): TGCAGCGTGGACGCCTACAATGAGCAGTTCTTC. This encodes CSVDAYNEQFF.

The V call is TRBV29-1, the J call TRBJ1-1, with no clear D. The V gene's germline CDR1 is SQVTM and CDR2 ANQGSEA. The length of the CDR3 is 14 residues. V was pared by 4 bases and J by 1 base, with 13 bases between. CDR3 residues: CSVVRRAGNTEAFF. The CDR3 DNA is TGCAGCGTTGTCCGACGAGCGGGGAACACTGAAGCTTTCTTT.

This clonotype came up many times. V is TRBV15 and J is TRBJ2-7; no firm D call. The V and J ends lost 0 bases and 5 bases respectively, with 11 bases between them. CDR1 and CDR2 (germline): LNHNV, YYDKDF (reference sequence). The CDR3 spans 14 residues. CDR3 protein: CATSRDKFLDEQYF. The CDR3 nucleotides read TGTGCCACCAGCAGAGATAAGTTTCTCGACGAGCAGTACTTC.

This clonotype was detected once. The rearrangement links TRBV3-1 to TRBJ2-2; 10 nucleotides align to TRBD1. CDR1 and CDR2 from the germline V gene are LGHDT and YNNKEL (reference sequence). Trimming at V came to 4 bases and at J to 3 bases, leaving 5 bases not matched to a gene. The CDR3 runs 16 residues. CDR3 sequence: CASSPGQGTYTGELFF. For the CDR3, the DNA is TGTGCCAGCAGCCCGGGACAGGGGACGTACACCGGGGAGCTGTTTTTT.

This clonotype was counted only a few times. The chain recombines TRBV20-1 with TRBJ2-3, with D tentatively TRBD2 (5 bases). The CDR3 has 13 residues. The germline V gene has CDR1 DFQATT and CDR2 SNEGSKA (reference sequence). V was clipped by 3 bases and J by 4 bases, with 11 bases between them. CDR3 region: CSARLLGADTQYF. The CDR3 DNA sequence: TGCAGTGCTAGGCTCCTCGGGGCAGATACGCAGTATTTT.

The gene calls are TRBV5-1 and TRBJ1-1; D gene unclear. The V end lost 4 bases, the J end lost 1 base, and 8 bases lay between the germline ends. The CDR3 covers 13 residues. Germline V lookup: CDR1 SGHRS, CDR2 YFSETQ. CDR3 sequence: CASSAGSNTEAFF. Here the CDR3 DNA reads TGCGCCAGCAGCGCGGGTTCGAACACTGAAGCTTTCTTT.

The J gene is TRBJ2-7, the V gene TRBV9; 7 positions agree with TRBD2. With 4 bases clipped from V and 0 bases from J, the junction kept 7 bases outside the gene matches. The CDR3 loop spans 15 amino acids. In germline, CDR1 is SGDLS, CDR2 YYNGEE. This chain's CDR3 is CASSLGSGTSYEQYF. For the CDR3, the DNA is TGTGCCAGCAGCCTCGGGAGCGGGACCTCCTACGAGCAGTACTTC. The complete variable domain, with remaining parts taken from reference TRBV9 and TRBJ2-7, reads DSGVTQTPKHLITATGQRVTLRCSPRSGDLSVYWYQQSLDQGLQFLIQYYNGEERAKGNILERFSAQQFPDLHSELNLSSLELGDSALYFCASSLGSGTSYEQYFGPGTRLTVT.

The sample holds a few counts of this clonotype. V usage is TRBV5-1 and J usage is TRBJ2-2; D gene uncertain. Germline CDR1 is SGHRS and CDR2 is YFSETQ. Trimming removed 5 bases from V and 0 bases from J, with 11 bases in between. This CDR3 comprises 15 residues. The CDR3 nucleotides are TGCGCCAGCAGTCGGCCATACGCGAACACCGGGGAGCTGTTTTTT. Protein: CASSRPYANTGELFF.

The chain combines TRBV2 with TRBJ2-6, with no clear D. Per the germline V gene, CDR1 is SNHLY and CDR2 is FYNNEI. The CDR3 is 14 amino acids. Deletions cut 10 bases from V and 0 bases from J, with 10 bases between. The CDR3 reads CAIRTGSGANVLTF. In DNA form, the CDR3 reads TGTGCCATTCGGACGGGCTCTGGGGCCAACGTCCTGACTTTC.

This clonotype has just a few counts. This sequence joins TRBV7-3 and TRBJ2-1; 8 bases are shared with TRBD2. This CDR3 spans 19 amino acids. Looked up from germline, CDR1 is SGHTA and CDR2 is FQGTGA. V was clipped by 4 bases and J by 0 bases; unmatched bases: 14. CDR3 in amino acids: CASSSCWATSGLSYNEQFF. The CDR3 nucleotides read TGTGCCAGCAGCTCCTGCTGGGCCACTAGCGGACTCTCCTACAATGAGCAGTTCTTC.

This clonotype was observed a few times. V gene TRBV29-1 combines with J gene TRBJ2-3, with D unclear. The ends were cut back, 4 bases at V and 4 bases at J, with 6 bases in the middle. CDR3 length: 11 amino acids. Germline CDR1 is SQVTM and CDR2 is ANQGSEA. CDR3 coding DNA: TGCAGCGTTGGTCCGTCAGATACGCAGTATTTT. This encodes CSVGPSDTQYF.

V is TRBV29-1 and J is TRBJ2-1, with D unresolved. Trimming took off 4 bases at V and 9 bases at J, with 7 bases between the two ends. Per the germline V gene, CDR1 is SQVTM and CDR2 is ANQGSEA. The CDR3 has 10 residues. CDR3 loop: CSVVLGEQFF. CDR3 nucleotides: TGCAGCGTTGTATTGGGTGAGCAGTTCTTC.

This sequence joins TRBV12-3 or TRBV12-4 and TRBJ1-5; D not certain. The CDR3 loop spans 15 amino acids. Trimming shortened V by 4 bases and J by 1 base, and 11 bases separated the two germline ends. CDR3 DNA: TGTGCCAGCAGTTCGAACCTGGGAAGCAATCAGCCCCAGCATTTT. Translation gives CASSSNLGSNQPQHF.

The table lists this clonotype with a count of one. This rearrangement joins TRBV6-5 to TRBJ1-2; TRBD1 agrees at 9 bases. Per germline, CDR1 MNHEY and CDR2 SVGAGI. After removal of 2 bases from V and 7 bases from J, the junction contained 5 bases not matched to a gene. CDR3 size: 14 residues. CDR3 amino acids: CASSYLQGAGGYTF. In nucleotides, the CDR3 is TGTGCCAGCAGTTACCTACAGGGGGCGGGTGGCTACACCTTC.

The sample holds a few counts of this clonotype. The rearrangement joins TRBV7-9 to TRBJ2-3; D tentatively reads TRBD1 or TRBD2 (5 bases each). CDR1 and CDR2 from the germline V gene are SEHNR and FQNEAQ (reference sequence). There are 14 residues in the CDR3. The V end lost 6 bases, the J end lost 3 bases, and 13 bases lay between the germline ends. CDR3 amino acids: CASRRGQGTDTQYF. CDR3 DNA sequence: TGTGCCAGCAGGCGAGGGCAGGGAACAGATACGCAGTATTTT.

The chain has TRBV7-9 and TRBJ1-4; D not certain. The CDR3 sequence is 16 residues long. From germline, CDR1 is SEHNR and CDR2 FQNEAQ (reference sequence). V lost 1 base, J lost 8 bases, and 17 bases lay in between. The chain's CDR3 is CASSLDGFGAGEKLFF. The CDR3 bases are TGTGCCAGCAGCTTAGATGGTTTTGGTGCGGGGGAAAAACTGTTTTTT.

J is TRBJ2-7 and V is TRBV4-2, with TRBD1 as a possible D gene (6 bases). CDR1 and CDR2 (germline): LGHNA, YNFKEQ. CDR3 length: 16 amino acids. V lost 5 bases and J lost 1, with 18 bases in between. CDR3 sequence (DNA): TGTGCCAGCAGCGGGGGCATGGGCCCAACTTCCTACGAGCAGTACTTC. It is translated as CASSGGMGPTSYEQYF.

This clonotype has a handful of counts. V usage is TRBV29-1 and J usage is TRBJ2-7; TRBD2 aligns across 7 bases. The CDR3 spans 12 residues. Germline values: CDR1 SQVTM, CDR2 ANQGSEA. CDR3 residues: CRTSVSSYEQYF. The DNA for the CDR3 is TGCCGCACTAGCGTTAGCTCCTACGAGCAGTACTTC.

This CDR3 is CATSDSRGPGDEQFF. The CDR3, as DNA: TGTGCCACCAGTGATTCGCGGGGGCCAGGGGATGAGCAGTTCTTC. The chain uses TRBV24-1 and TRBJ2-1, with D possibly matching TRBD2 (7 bases). CDR1 KGHDR and CDR2 SFDVKD come from the germline V gene. The CDR3 totals 15 residues. Trimming took off 2 bases at V and 8 bases at J, with 15 bases between the two ends.

There are a few counts of this clonotype. J is TRBJ1-2 and V is TRBV7-9; 7 bases agree with TRBD1. V shed 7 bases and J 3 bases; nucleotides not matched to a gene: 8. Germline CDR1 reads SEHNR; CDR2 reads FQNEAQ (reference sequence). The CDR3 sequence is 14 residues long. Here the CDR3 reads CASTPFQGDYGYTF. DNA of the CDR3: TGTGCCAGCACCCCCTTCCAGGGGGACTATGGCTACACCTTC.

DNA of the CDR3: TGTGCCAGCAGCTTCCGACAGGGGAGAGGGCAGCCCCAGCATTTT. This gives the protein CASSFRQGRGQPQHF. V gene TRBV5-6 combines with J gene TRBJ1-5; 8 bases are a match to TRBD1. V gave up 2 bases and J gave up 7 bases; unmatched junction bases: 8. The CDR3 covers 15 residues. Germline CDR1 is SGHDT and CDR2 is YYEEEE.